The entry below describes one T cell receptor beta chain. It lacks a known antigen. Base qualities are missing; no much larger clone stands one base away. Library prep was done by the immunoSEQ multiplex PCR assay. For the multiplex PCR, a mixture combining 60 forward primers for TCR Vbeta segments and 13 reverse primers for TCR Jbeta segments was used. The CDR3 region of rearranged TCR beta genes was amplified from genomic DNA by a multiplex PCR assay. On the Illumina HiSeq System, the amplified TCR beta libraries were sequenced as 87-base-pair reads. The authors' analysis ran thus. Across the 500 to 850 repertoires, a later analysis counted around 80 million unique TCR beta chains, some 11 million of which were shared by at least two donors. Raw reads were error-corrected and collapsed into unique sequences by a nearest-neighbor algorithm in which closely related sequences were merged to remove PCR and sequencing errors. Alignment of CDR3 sequences to IMGT reference sequences was used to assign V, D and J gene segments. For a sequence to be retained, a match of at least six nucleotides to both a V gene segment and a J gene segment was required. A rearrangement was called productive if the CDR3 had no stop codons and remained in frame with V and J, and every other rearrangement was called non-productive. Following IMGT convention, CDR3 was defined as the stretch from the second conserved V-encoded cysteine up to the conserved J-encoded phenylalanine. The earlier analysis of roughly 590 of the donors excluded sequences that lacked an unambiguous match to a single V gene segment. In an earlier analysis of about 590 of the donors, a V segment was called functional when productive rearrangements were above 56.7%, and segregating when the standard deviation between donors exceeded 5%. A statistical classification framework was built for diagnosing cytomegalovirus status from the catalog of TCR beta chain sequences. V and J gene assignment, in a later analysis, came from comparing TCR nucleotide sequences with IMGT/GENE-DB human TR gene sequences. In a later analysis, CDR3 sequences and most-parsimonious VDJ recombination scenarios were assigned using the TCRdist pipeline. In a later analysis, every TCR beta chain was defined by the combination of its CDR3 amino acid sequence and its V-gene family, and reads without a unique V-gene family were dropped. To address suspected cross-contamination and a sequencing artifact, a later analysis removed some 620 highly shared, low-generation-probability nucleotide sequences. A later analysis calculated a clonal expansion index for each public chain from normalized within-repertoire ranks of inferred template counts. A later analysis computed generation probabilities with a VDJ recombination model fitted to out-of-frame rearrangements, and checked the results against IGoR. A later analysis scored TCR-TCR, TCR-HLA and TCR-CMV co-occurrence with hypergeometric tests, applying a repertoire-size bias correction to TCR pairs. A later analysis estimated false discovery rates by permuting HLA or CMV assignments 20 times. In a later analysis, co-occurring TCRs were grouped using DBSCAN, and TCRdist sequence similarity was added for clustering within HLA-allele-positive subsets. Repertoires with fewer than 30,000 or more than 120,000 public chains were left out of co-occurrence clustering, as were about five repertoires with anomalous nucleotide sharing. TCRdb holds this immuneACCESS table with in-frame rearrangements only. Some clones are missing; in checked studies, unresolved V genes explain under half, and the rest has no known cause. D and trimming come from the DNA, and the V and J calls and clone size come from that table. Here the sample has around 200,000 clones; more than 85% occur a single time. The ten largest clonotypes hold approximately 1% of the sample.

This record belongs to a study of cytomegalovirus exposure and HLA in healthy donors (dated by TCRdb to about 2017). General notes on the study: An earlier analysis of under 600 of the donors reported 250 to 350 Gb of sequence data and some 120 million unique TCR beta sequences from about 179 million T cells. An early release that covered about 600 HLA-typed donors contained about 300 gigabases of sequencing data and tens of millions of unique TCR sequences. Among the approximately 430 genotyped donors, approximately 76% belonged to the genetic ancestry cluster associated with self-reported Caucasian donors. The study was designed to test whether signatures of past pathogen exposure could be identified by cataloging public T cell receptors. The study used immunosequencing to profile the T cell repertoires of about 670 subjects and linked those repertoires to cytomegalovirus serostatus. A separate validation cohort of 100 to 150 different subjects was used in addition to the 666-subject first cohort. The study combined high-throughput TCR immunosequencing, statistical association of individual TCRs with disease status, and machine learning to predict cytomegalovirus infection status. In a later analysis, previously published TCR beta repertoires from more than 500 donors were re-analyzed and high-resolution HLA genotyping was added so that TCR occurrence patterns could be studied. In the later analysis, no new phenotypic data were used to find candidate immune exposures; instead, reliance was placed on TCR beta sequences and their occurrence across donors. An earlier analysis of fewer than 750 of the donors used high-throughput TCR beta sequencing to judge whether each TCR beta V gene segment behaved as functional or pseudogenic. Donor age, sex, ethnicity and CMV serostatus were compiled together with the repertoire data. A later genetic analysis used genome-wide SNP genotypes for about 65% of the roughly 700 donors, treating that subset as a discovery cohort. All discovery cohort repertoires had been generated using a single sequencing platform. HLA typing covered class I and class II loci at four-digit resolution. The number of donors typed differed by locus, with roughly 620-630 for A, B, C, DRB1 and DQB1, around 500 for DQA1, 606 for DPA1, and about 450 for DPB1. Roughly five DR-DQ haplotypes were treated as single units for association and clustering because of strong linkage in the cohort. Among a few hundred genotyped donors of the cohort, an average of 235,054 unique TCR beta nucleotide sequences were sequenced per donor, 15% to 20% of them non-productive.

The cohort consisted of 600 to 700 healthy bone marrow donors. At the time of sampling, every cohort member was nominally healthy, though immune exposures that went unrecorded were likely present. The donor tested CMV seronegative and was one of the 352 seronegative cohort members. A peripheral blood sample was collected from each donor, and TCR beta sequencing was performed on peripheral blood mononuclear cells. The Qiagen DNeasy Blood Extraction Kit was used to extract genomic DNA from the blood cell samples. From cysteine to phenylalanine, the CDR3 is 15 amino acids long. Only the CDR3 DNA is retained, 45 bases long and in frame from the first base. Per the germline V gene, MNHNS is the CDR1 and SASEGT is the CDR2. The trim is 3 bases for V and 4 bases for J, with a gap of 15 bases between the germline ends. General conclusions and limits of the study: Roughly uniform sequencing depth across donors was assumed in presence/absence analyses, although this assumption may not hold. The study gave a list of 150 to 200 TCR beta chains associated with cytomegalovirus. Because some donors lacked HLA typing at each locus, the association tests relied only on the typed subset. In a later genetic analysis, fewer N-insertions in productive TCRs were reported among donors in an Asian-associated ancestry cluster than the roughly 700-donor mean. V-gene and J-gene trimming of TCR beta chains was associated with a missense DCLRE1C variant in a later genetic analysis, and the association was replicated in an independent cohort. Several of the top co-occurrence clusters appeared to be linked to parvovirus B19, influenza, CMV and Epstein-Barr virus, according to a later analysis. Linkage disequilibrium might explain the correlated functional status among segregating V segments, but an unknown experimental factor could not be ruled out. Cytomegalovirus status was reported to be diagnosed by the classifier with high specificity and sensitivity in both the original and validation cohorts. It was suggested by the authors that the approach could potentially be generalized to other disease states and immunological phenotypes. A later analysis found that TCR association rates varied across HLA loci, with DRB1 alleles showing the most associated TCRs and HLA-C alleles the fewest. A further reported finding was that TCR beta sequences accurately predicted the HLA-A and HLA-B alleles for most subjects in the first cohort. Approximately 18 rarely observed V segments, including chromosome 9 orphons, were excluded from the earlier analysis of about 610 of the donors because counts were too low. A later analysis associated 15,000 or so TCR beta sequences with specific HLA alleles at a false discovery rate of 0.05. This cohort had only TCR beta chains sequenced, and the lack of alpha or paired-chain data limited which features could be detected. Across donors, most TCR sequences were observed very rarely, whereas some public TCRs were present in many individuals. Strong co-occurrence of HLA alleles, especially DR and DQ, made assigning TCR associations to individual alleles difficult. The 87-base-pair reads could not distinguish some IMGT-functional V segments, including TRBV6-2 and TRBV6-3, so those segments were excluded. The only immune exposure information available for the cohort was CMV serostatus. In an earlier analysis of roughly 500 of the donors, most TCR beta V segments appeared in productive rearrangements about 90% or about 30% of the time, broadly matching IMGT annotations. According to a later analysis, most CMV-associated TCR beta chains appeared to be HLA-restricted, and the HLA associations seemed to be driven largely by CMV exposure. A few of the identified cytomegalovirus-associated TCR beta chains were confirmed in vitro to be specific for cytomegalovirus antigens. A cluster of highly shared sequence variants was judged likely to represent a technical artifact of the sequencing pipeline. In a later analysis, HLA-associated TCR beta chains were found to be more clonally expanded and to have lower generation probabilities than equally common non-associated chains.

The sequenced sample was PBMCs. This clonotype originated in a woman in her late teens or twenties in good health and CMV-seronegative. The V and J segments used are TRBV6-1 and TRBJ1-2; the D segment cannot be called with confidence. The nucleotides are TGTGCCAGCAGTGATTCCTACGGCACGGGCTATGGCTACACCTTC. This yields the protein CASSDSYGTGYGYTF.